The clone carrying this T cell receptor beta chain was seen repeatedly, ten times or more. Its target is unknown. Sample time point: sample taken at primary tumor resection. Patients with untreated early-stage non-small cell lung cancer, numbering 72, were the donors. Tumor, nontumor lung or frozen PBMC supplied whole RNA that was sequenced unsorted. This specimen belongs to a study of spatial heterogeneity in lung cancer. In the study overall: Across the raw uncorrected reads, a unique TCR and UMI combination was observed, on average, more than ten times.

Germline-derived CDR1 and CDR2 are LGHDT and YNNKEL (reference sequence). Trimming took 8 bases from V and 0 from J; bases not matched to a gene: 8. The CDR3 extends over 15 amino acids. The study's findings and limits: Mutation tallies in tumors tracked expanded intratumoral alpha and beta TCR counts.

Individually, TCR cDNA molecules were each labelled with a unique molecular identifier. TCRdb itself ran the 5' RACE reads through MiXCR, one entry per CDR3 protein. The table lists over 8,500 distinct CDR3 sequences, less than 6% of them singletons. The V gene is TRBV3-1, the J gene TRBJ1-1; TRBD1 matches at 8 bases. Material: lung tumor tissue, obtained at surgery. The clonotype comes from a female donor with early-stage non-small cell lung cancer. The CDR3 nucleotides read TGTGCCAGCCAGGACAGGGCCACAATGAACACTGAAGCTTTCTTT. It yields the protein CASQDRATMNTEAFF.